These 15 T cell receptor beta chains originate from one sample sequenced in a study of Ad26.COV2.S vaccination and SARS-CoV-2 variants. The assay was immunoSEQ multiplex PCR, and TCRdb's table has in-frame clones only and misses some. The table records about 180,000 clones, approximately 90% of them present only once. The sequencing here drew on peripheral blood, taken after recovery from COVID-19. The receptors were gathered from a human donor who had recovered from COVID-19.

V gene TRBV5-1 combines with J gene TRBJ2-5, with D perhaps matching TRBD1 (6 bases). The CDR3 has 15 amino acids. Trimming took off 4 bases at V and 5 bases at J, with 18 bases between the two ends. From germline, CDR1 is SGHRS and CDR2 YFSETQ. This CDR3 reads CASSVLAGEGETQYF. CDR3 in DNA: TGCGCCAGCAGCGTCCTCGCAGGGGAAGGGGAGACCCAGTACTTC.

The CDR3 DNA reads as TGCAGTGCCAGTCAGGCGGGGGGTTGGGAGATTCGTCCTGAAGCTTTCTTT. Translating gives CSASQAGGWEIRPEAFF. The chain is built from TRBV20-1 and TRBJ1-1, with D possibly being TRBD1 (5 bases). V was cut by 6 bases and J by 6 bases, with 29 bases left in between. The CDR3 consists of 17 residues. Germline CDR1 is DFQATT and CDR2 is SNEGSKA (reference sequence).

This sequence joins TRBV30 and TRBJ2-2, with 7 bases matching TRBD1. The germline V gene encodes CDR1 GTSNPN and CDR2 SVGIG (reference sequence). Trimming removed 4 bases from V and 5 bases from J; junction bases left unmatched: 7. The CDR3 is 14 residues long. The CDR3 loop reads CAWKRTGRTGELFF. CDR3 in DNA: TGTGCCTGGAAGAGGACAGGCCGGACCGGGGAGCTGTTTTTT.

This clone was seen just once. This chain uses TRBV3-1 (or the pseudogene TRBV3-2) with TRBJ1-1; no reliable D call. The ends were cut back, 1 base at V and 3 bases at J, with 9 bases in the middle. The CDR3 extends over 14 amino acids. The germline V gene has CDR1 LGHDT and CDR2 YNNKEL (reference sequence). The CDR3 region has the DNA TGTGCCAGCAGCCAAGTGAGTGGGGACACTGAAGCTTTCTTT. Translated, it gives CASSQVSGDTEAFF.

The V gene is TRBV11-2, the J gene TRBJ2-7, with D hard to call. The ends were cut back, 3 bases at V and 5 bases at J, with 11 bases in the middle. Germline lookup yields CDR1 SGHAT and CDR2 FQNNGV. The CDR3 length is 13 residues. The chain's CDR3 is CASSFLQLDEQYF. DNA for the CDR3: TGTGCCAGCAGCTTCCTACAGCTAGACGAGCAGTACTTC.

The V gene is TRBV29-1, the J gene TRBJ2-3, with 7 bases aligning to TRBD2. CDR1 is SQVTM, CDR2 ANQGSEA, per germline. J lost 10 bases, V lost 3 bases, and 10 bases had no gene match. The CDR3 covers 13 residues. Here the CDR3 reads CSVDGSLGRAQYF. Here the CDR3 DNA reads TGCAGCGTTGACGGATCCCTGGGGAGGGCGCAGTATTTT.

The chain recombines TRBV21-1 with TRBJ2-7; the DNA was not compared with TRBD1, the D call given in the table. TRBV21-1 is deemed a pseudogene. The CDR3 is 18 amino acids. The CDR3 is CASSKEIKGINTFYEQYF. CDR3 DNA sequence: TGTGCCAGCAGCAAAGAAATCAAGGGGATCAATACGTTCTACGAGCAGTACTTC.

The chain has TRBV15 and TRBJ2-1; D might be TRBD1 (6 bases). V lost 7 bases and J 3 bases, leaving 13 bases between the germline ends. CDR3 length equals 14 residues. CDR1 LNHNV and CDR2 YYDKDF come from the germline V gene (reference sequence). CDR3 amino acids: CATKGDPFYNEQFF. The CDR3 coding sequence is TGTGCCACCAAGGGGGACCCGTTCTACAATGAGCAGTTCTTC.

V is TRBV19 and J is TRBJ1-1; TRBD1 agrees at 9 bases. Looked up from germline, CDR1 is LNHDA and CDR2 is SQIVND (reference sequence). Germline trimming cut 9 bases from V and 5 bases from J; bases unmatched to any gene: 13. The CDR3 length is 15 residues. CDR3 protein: CASTTPLQGATEAFF. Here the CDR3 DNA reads TGTGCCAGCACTACCCCATTACAGGGGGCGACTGAAGCTTTCTTT. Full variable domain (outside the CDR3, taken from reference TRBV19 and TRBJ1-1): DGGITQSPKYLFRKEGQNVTLSCEQNLNHDAMYWYRQDPGQGLRLIYYSQIVNDFQKGDIAEGYSVSREKKESFPLTVTSAQKNPTAFYLCASTTPLQGATEAFFGQGTRLTVV.

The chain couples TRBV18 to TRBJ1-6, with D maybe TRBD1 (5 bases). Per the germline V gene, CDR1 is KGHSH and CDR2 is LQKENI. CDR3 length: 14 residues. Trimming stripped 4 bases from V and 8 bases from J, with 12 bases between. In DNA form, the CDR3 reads TGTGCCAGCTCACTACAGGACGCTGATTCACCCCTCCACTTT. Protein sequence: CASSLQDADSPLHF.

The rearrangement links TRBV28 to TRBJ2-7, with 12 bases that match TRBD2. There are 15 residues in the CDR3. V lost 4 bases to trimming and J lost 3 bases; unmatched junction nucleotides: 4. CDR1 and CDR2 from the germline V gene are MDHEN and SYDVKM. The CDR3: CASSSLAGGLYEQYF. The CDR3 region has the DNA TGTGCCAGCAGTTCACTAGCGGGGGGACTCTACGAGCAGTACTTC.

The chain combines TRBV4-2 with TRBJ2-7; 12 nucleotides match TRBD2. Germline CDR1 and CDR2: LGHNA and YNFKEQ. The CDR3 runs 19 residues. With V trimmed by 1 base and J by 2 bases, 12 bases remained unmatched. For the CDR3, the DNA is TGTGCCAGCAGCCAAGGGCTAGCGGGGGGGCCGATGAGTACCTACGAGCAGTACTTC. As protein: CASSQGLAGGPMSTYEQYF.

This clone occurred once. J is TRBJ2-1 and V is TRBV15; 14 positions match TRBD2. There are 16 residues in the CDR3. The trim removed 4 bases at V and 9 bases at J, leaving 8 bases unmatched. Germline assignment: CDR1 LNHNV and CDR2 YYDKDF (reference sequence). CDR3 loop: CATSTGGLAGEGEQFF. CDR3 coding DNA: TGTGCCACCAGCACGGGGGGACTAGCGGGAGAGGGTGAGCAGTTCTTC.

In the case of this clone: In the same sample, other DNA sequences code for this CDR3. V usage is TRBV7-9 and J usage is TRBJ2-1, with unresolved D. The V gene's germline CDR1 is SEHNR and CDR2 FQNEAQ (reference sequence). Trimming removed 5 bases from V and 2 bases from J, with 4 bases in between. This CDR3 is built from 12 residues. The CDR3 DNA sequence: TGTGCCAGCAGCCCGACCTACAATGAGCAGTTCTTC. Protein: CASSPTYNEQFF.

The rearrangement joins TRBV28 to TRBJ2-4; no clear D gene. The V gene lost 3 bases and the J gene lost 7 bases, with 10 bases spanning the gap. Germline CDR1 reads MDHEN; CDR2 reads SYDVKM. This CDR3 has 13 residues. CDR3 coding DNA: TGTGCCAGCAGTTTCACATCTCGGAACATTCAGTACTTC. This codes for CASSFTSRNIQYF.